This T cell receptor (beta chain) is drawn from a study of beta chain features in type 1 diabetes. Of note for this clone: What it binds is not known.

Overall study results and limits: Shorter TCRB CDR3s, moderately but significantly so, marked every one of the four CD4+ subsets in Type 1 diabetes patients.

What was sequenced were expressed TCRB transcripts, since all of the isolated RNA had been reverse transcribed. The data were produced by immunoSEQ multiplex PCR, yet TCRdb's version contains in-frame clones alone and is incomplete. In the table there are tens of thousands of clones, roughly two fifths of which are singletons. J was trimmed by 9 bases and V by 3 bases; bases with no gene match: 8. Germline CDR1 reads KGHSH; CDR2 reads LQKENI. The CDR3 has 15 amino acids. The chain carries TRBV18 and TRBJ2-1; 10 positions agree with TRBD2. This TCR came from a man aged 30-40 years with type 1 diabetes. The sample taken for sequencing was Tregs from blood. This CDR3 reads CASSPGTSEGGEQFF. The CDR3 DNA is TGTGCCAGCTCACCGGGGACTAGCGAGGGGGGTGAGCAGTTCTTC.